Below, 2 T cell receptor beta chains from the same sample are listed, as sequenced in a study of control samples from healthy donors and cancer patients. Only in-frame clones appear in the TCRdb table, and some are missing; sequencing was by immunoSEQ multiplex PCR. Among about 83,000 clones listed, roughly 91% were seen once. Material: blood. Source of these receptors: a man aged 50 or older in good health.

V gene TRBV12-3 or TRBV12-4 combines with J gene TRBJ2-1; D is ambiguous. Trimming pared 3 bases from V and 5 bases from J, leaving 8 bases between. The CDR3 is 13 amino acids. Here the CDR3 DNA reads TGTGCCAGCAGTTTCTCTACTGACAATGAGCAGTTCTTC. It encodes CASSFSTDNEQFF.

The chain uses TRBV5-1 and TRBJ2-2; D remains ambiguous. This CDR3 comprises 15 residues. V was cut by 6 bases and J by 1 base, with 13 bases left in between. Germline CDR1 SGHRS, CDR2 YFSETQ. For the CDR3, the DNA is TGCGCCAGCACCGCAAGGACCCTGAACACCGGGGAGCTGTTTTTT. It is translated as CASTARTLNTGELFF.